This TCR beta chain was found in a study of identical twins. A template switching step contributed a universal primer site, while unique molecular identifiers were present in the cDNA. TCRdb recomputed calls from the 5' RACE reads with MiXCR, one row per CDR3 protein. The data contain around 690,000 distinct CDR3 sequences, about 20% of them seen just once; the ten biggest clones take up over 4%. Germline CDR1 SSHAT, CDR2 FNYEAQ (reference sequence). CDR3 size: 15 residues. The V end lost 8 bases, the J end lost 5 bases, and 18 bases lay between the germline ends. This sample was also put to use in a study of T cells expressing NK-cell markers. According to that study: Whether expanded NKG2C+ T cell clones were HCMV specific stayed uncertain.

Sequenced input: PBMCs. This receptor was identified in a woman aged 18-29 years in good health. The J gene is TRBJ2-2, the V gene TRBV7-7; D gene ambiguous. CDR3: CASGRVIGETGELFF. The CDR3 coding sequence is TGTGCCAGCGGTCGGGTTATAGGAGAAACCGGGGAGCTGTTTTTT. Full variable domain (missing parts from reference TRBV7-7 and TRBJ2-2): GAGVSQSPRYKVTKRGQDVTLRCDPISSHATLYWYQQALGQGPEFLTYFNYEAQPDKSGLPSDRFSAERPEGSISTLTIQRTEQRDSAMYRCASGRVIGETGELFFGEGSRLTVL.